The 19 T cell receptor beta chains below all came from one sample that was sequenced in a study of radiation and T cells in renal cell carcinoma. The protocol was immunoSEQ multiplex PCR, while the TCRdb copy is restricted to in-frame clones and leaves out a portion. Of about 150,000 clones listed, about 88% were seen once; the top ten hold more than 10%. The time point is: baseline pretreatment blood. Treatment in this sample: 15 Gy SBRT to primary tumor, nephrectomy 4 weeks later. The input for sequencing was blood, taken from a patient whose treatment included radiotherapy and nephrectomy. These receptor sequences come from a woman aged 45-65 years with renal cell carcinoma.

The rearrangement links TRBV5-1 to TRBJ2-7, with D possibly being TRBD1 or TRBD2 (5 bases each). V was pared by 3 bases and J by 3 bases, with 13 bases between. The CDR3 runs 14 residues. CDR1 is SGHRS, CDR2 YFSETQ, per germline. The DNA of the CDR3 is TGCGCCAGCAGCTCTTCAAAGGGGAGCTACGAGCAGTACTTC. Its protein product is CASSSSKGSYEQYF.

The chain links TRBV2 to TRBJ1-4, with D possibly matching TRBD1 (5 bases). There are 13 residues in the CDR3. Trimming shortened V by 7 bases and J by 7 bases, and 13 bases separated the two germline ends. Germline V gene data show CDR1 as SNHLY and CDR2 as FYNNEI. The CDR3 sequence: CASKGRVGEKLFF. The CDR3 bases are TGTGCCAGCAAGGGCAGGGTTGGTGAAAAACTGTTTTTT.

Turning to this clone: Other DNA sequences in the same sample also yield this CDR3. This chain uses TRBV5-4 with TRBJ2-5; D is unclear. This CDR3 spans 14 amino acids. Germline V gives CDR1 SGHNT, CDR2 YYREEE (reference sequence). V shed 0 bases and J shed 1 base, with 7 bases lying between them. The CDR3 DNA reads TGTGCCAGCAGCTTGGCGGGCAGCCAAGAGACCCAGTACTTC. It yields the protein CASSLAGSQETQYF.

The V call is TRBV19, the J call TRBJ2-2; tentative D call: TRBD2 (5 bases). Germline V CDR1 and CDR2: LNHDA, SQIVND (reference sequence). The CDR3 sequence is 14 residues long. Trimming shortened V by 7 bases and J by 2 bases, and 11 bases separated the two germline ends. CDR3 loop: CASMNPGNTGELFF. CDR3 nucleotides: TGTGCCAGTATGAATCCGGGAAACACCGGGGAGCTGTTTTTT.

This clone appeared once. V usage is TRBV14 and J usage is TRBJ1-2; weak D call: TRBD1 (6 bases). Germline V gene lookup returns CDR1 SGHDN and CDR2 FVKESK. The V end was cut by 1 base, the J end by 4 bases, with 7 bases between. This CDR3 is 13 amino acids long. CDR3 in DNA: TGTGCCAGCAGCCAAGGGACAGCCTATGGCTACACCTTC. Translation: CASSQGTAYGYTF.

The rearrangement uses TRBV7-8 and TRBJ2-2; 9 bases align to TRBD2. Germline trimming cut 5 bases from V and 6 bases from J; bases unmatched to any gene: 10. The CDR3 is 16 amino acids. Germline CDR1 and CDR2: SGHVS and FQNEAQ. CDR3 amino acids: CASSPAVAGVAGELFF. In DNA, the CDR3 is TGTGCCAGCAGCCCAGCGGTAGCGGGGGTCGCCGGGGAGCTGTTTTTT.

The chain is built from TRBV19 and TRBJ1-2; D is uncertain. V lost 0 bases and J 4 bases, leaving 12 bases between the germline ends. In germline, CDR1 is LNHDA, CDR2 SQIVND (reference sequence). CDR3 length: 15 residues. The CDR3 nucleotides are TGTGCCAGTAGTATAGATGCGCAGGCATTCTATGGCTACACCTTC. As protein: CASSIDAQAFYGYTF.

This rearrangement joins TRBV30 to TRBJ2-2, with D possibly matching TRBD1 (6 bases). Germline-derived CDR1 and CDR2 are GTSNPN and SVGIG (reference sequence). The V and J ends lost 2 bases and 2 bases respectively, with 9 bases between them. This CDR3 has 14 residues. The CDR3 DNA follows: TGTGCCTGGAGTAAGGACAGAAACACCGGGGAGCTGTTTTTT. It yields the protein CAWSKDRNTGELFF. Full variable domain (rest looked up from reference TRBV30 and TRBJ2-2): SQTIHQWPATLVQPVGSPLSLECTVEGTSNPNLYWYRQAAGRGLQLLFYSVGIGQISSEVPQNLSASRPQDRQFILSSKKLLLSDSGFYLCAWSKDRNTGELFFGEGSRLTVL.

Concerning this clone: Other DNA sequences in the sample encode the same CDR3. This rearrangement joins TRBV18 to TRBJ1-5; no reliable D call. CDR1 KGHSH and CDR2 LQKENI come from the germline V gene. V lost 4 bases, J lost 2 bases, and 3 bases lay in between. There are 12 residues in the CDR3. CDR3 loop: CASSQGNQPQHF. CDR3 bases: TGTGCCAGCTCACAAGGCAATCAGCCCCAGCATTTT.

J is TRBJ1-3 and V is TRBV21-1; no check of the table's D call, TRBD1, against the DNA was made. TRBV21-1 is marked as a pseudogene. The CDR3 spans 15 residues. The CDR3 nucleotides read TGTGCCAGCAGCGCCGACAGGGGCTCTGGAAACACCATATATTTT. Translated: CASSADRGSGNTIYF.

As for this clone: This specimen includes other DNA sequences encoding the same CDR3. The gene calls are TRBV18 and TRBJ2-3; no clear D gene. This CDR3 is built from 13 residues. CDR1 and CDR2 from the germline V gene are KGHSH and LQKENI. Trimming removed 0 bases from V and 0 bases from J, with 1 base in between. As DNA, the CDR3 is TGTGCCAGCTCACCACCGAGCACAGATACGCAGTATTTT. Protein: CASSPPSTDTQYF.

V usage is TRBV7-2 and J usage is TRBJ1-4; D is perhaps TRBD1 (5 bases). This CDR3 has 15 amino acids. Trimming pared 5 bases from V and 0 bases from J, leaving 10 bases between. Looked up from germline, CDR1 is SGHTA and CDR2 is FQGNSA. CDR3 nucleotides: TGTGCCAGCAGCCGCCGGGGGACAACTAATGAAAAACTGTTTTTT. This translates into CASSRRGTTNEKLFF.

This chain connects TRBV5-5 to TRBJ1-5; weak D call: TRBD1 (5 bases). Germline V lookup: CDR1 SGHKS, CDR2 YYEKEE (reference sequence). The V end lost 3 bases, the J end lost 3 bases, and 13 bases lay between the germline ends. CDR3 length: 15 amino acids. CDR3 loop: CASSSSEGYNQPQHF. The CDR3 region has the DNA TGTGCCAGCAGCTCCTCGGAGGGGTACAATCAGCCCCAGCATTTT.

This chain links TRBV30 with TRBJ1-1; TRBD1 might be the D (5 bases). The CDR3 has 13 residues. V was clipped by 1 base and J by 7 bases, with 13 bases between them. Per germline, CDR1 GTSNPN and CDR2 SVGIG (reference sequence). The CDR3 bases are TGTGCCTGGAGTGGACAGCGAAGGATTGAAGCTTTCTTT. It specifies CAWSGQRRIEAFF.

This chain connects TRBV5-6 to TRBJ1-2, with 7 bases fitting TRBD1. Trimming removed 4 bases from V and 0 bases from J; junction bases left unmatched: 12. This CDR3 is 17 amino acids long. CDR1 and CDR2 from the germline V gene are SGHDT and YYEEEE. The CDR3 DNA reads TGTGCCAGCAGCGGTCCCGGGACAGAAACTTCTAACTATGGCTACACCTTC. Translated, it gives CASSGPGTETSNYGYTF.

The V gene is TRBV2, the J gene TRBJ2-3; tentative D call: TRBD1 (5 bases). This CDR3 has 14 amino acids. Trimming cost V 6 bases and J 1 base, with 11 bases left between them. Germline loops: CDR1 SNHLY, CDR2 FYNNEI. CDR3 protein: CASRGPQGTDTQYF. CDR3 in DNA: TGTGCCAGCAGGGGGCCCCAAGGCACAGATACGCAGTATTTT.

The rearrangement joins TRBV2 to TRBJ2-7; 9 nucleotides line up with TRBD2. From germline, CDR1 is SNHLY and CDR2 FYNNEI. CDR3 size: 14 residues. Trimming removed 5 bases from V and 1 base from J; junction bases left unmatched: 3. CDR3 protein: CASSLSGGSYEQYF. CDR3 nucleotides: TGTGCCAGCAGTCTGAGCGGGGGGTCCTACGAGCAGTACTTC.

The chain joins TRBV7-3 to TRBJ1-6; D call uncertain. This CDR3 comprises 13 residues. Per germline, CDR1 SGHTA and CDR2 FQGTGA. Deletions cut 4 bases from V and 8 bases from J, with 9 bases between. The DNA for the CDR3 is TGTGCCAGCAGCTCCAGCACTTATTCACCCCTCCACTTT. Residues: CASSSSTYSPLHF.

The CDR3 DNA reads TGTGCCAGCAGTGAAGCGCGGGGGGGCGAGGGCTATGGCTACACCTTC. It yields the protein CASSEARGGEGYGYTF. The rearrangement uses TRBV6-1 and TRBJ1-2; D may be TRBD1 (6 bases). V was cut by 0 bases and J by 4 bases, with 15 bases left in between. The CDR3 consists of 16 residues. Germline-derived CDR1 and CDR2 are MNHNS and SASEGT.